The 28 T cell receptor beta chains below were found in one sample sequenced in a study of graft-versus-host responses after intestinal transplantation. Repertoires were generated with immunoSEQ multiplex PCR, while TCRdb's copy carries only in-frame clones and drops some. The table has fewer than 70,000 clones, 80% to 95% seen once. The material was bone marrow, obtained nearly 750 days after intestinal transplantation. These receptors were collected from a human patient who received an intestinal transplant, so some T cells may come from the graft donor.

V gene TRBV6-5 combines with J gene TRBJ2-5, with D uncertain. V shed 8 bases and J shed 3 bases, with 10 bases lying between them. This CDR3 has 12 amino acids. Germline lookup yields CDR1 MNHEY and CDR2 SVGAGI. DNA of the CDR3: TGTGCCAGCTCGCGGCCTGAAGAGACCCAGTACTTC. Encoded protein: CASSRPEETQYF.

The rearrangement uses TRBV19 and TRBJ2-1, with 11 positions matching TRBD2. This CDR3 region has 16 residues. Germline V gene data show CDR1 as LNHDA and CDR2 as SQIVND (reference sequence). The ends lost 0 bases at V and 6 bases at J; junction bases unmatched: 4. CDR3 sequence (DNA): TGTGCCAGTAGTATAGATCTGGGACTAGCGGCCAATGAGCAGTTCTTC. Translation gives CASSIDLGLAANEQFF.

The chain carries TRBV7-9 and TRBJ2-7; TRBD2 matches at 12 bases. This CDR3 has 15 residues. J lost 3 bases, V lost 5 bases, and 5 bases had no gene match. Per germline, CDR1 SEHNR and CDR2 FQNEAQ (reference sequence). CDR3 loop: CASSPGLAGSYEQYF. The CDR3 DNA sequence: TGTGCCAGCAGCCCCGGACTAGCGGGAAGCTACGAGCAGTACTTC.

Of note for this clone: Other DNA sequences in this sample translate to the same CDR3. The V gene is TRBV19, the J gene TRBJ2-3, with D maybe TRBD2 (6 bases). V lost 1 base and J lost 0, with 8 bases in between. The germline CDR1 and CDR2 sequences are LNHDA and SQIVND (reference sequence). CDR3 length: 15 residues. CDR3: CASSIGLASTDTQYF. The CDR3, as DNA: TGTGCCAGTAGTATAGGTCTAGCGAGCACAGATACGCAGTATTTT. The variable domain in full, completed from reference TRBV19 and TRBJ2-3, reads DGGITQSPKYLFRKEGQNVTLSCEQNLNHDAMYWYRQDPGQGLRLIYYSQIVNDFQKGDIAEGYSVSREKKESFPLTVTSAQKNPTAFYLCASSIGLASTDTQYFGPGTRLTVL.

The chain couples TRBV6-5 to TRBJ2-7, with 10 bases lining up with TRBD2. The CDR3 loop spans 15 amino acids. V lost 5 bases, J lost 1 base, and 5 bases stayed unmatched. Germline CDR1 and CDR2: MNHEY and SVGAGI. Here the CDR3 reads CASSQTTSGSYEQYF. CDR3 DNA sequence: TGTGCCAGCAGTCAGACGACTAGCGGGTCCTACGAGCAGTACTTC.

The chain recombines TRBV7-6 with TRBJ2-7; a weak D match, TRBD1 (5 bases). The CDR3 has 14 amino acids. Trimming cost V 1 base and J 4 bases, with 11 bases left between them. Germline assignment: CDR1 SGHVS and CDR2 FNYEAQ. The CDR3 nucleotides read TGTGCCAGCAGCTTAGGTGGGGCGCTATACGAGCAGTACTTC. Protein: CASSLGGALYEQYF.

This sequence joins TRBV10-2 and TRBJ1-5, with a tentative D call TRBD1 (5 bases). V was pared by 11 bases and J by 0 bases, with 17 bases between. The CDR3 is 15 amino acids. Germline assignment: CDR1 WSHSY and CDR2 SAAADI. CDR3 sequence: CAAGGAAYSNQPQHF. Here the CDR3 DNA reads TGCGCCGCGGGCGGGGCAGCGTATAGCAATCAGCCCCAGCATTTT.

This sequence joins TRBV7-3 and TRBJ2-1; no firm D call. V lost 4 bases to trimming and J lost 6 bases, with 7 bases between them. The CDR3 has 12 residues. Germline V CDR1 and CDR2: SGHTA, FQGTGA. CDR3 in DNA: TGTGCCAGCAGCTACGACGCCAATGAGCAGTTCTTC. Translation gives CASSYDANEQFF.

V gene TRBV25-1 combines with J gene TRBJ1-2; tentative D call: TRBD1 (5 bases). Germline V gene sequence: CDR1 MGHDK, CDR2 SYGVNS. The CDR3 loop spans 15 amino acids. Trimming stripped 1 base from V and 6 bases from J, with 15 bases between. The DNA for the CDR3 is TGTGCCAGCAGTGAATCGGGCAGGGCCTATGATGGCTACACCTTC. Its translation is CASSESGRAYDGYTF.

V is TRBV6-5 and J is TRBJ1-2; TRBD1 matches at 7 bases. The CDR3 is 15 residues long. V lost 2 bases, J lost 6 bases, and 9 bases stayed unmatched. Germline CDR1 MNHEY, CDR2 SVGAGI. The CDR3 is CASSYRGGGADGYTF. CDR3 DNA: TGTGCCAGCAGTTACCGTGGAGGGGGCGCGGATGGCTACACCTTC.

This clone has only a few counts. The rearrangement joins TRBV5-1 to TRBJ2-3; TRBD2 aligns across 11 bases. There are 17 residues in the CDR3. Trimming took 0 bases from V and 1 from J; bases not matched to a gene: 4. CDR1 SGHRS and CDR2 YFSETQ come from the germline V gene. DNA for the CDR3: TGCGCCAGCAGCTTGGAACTAGCGGGAGTAGGCACAGATACGCAGTATTTT. Its protein is CASSLELAGVGTDTQYF.

V is TRBV7-3 and J is TRBJ2-6; D is possibly TRBD2 (6 bases). From germline, CDR1 is SGHTA and CDR2 FQGTGA. With 3 bases removed from V and 1 base from J, the gap between germline ends came to 19 bases. The CDR3 runs to 19 residues. The CDR3 sequence is CASSLLGWEDFSGANVLTF. CDR3 in DNA: TGTGCCAGCAGCTTGCTGGGGTGGGAGGACTTTTCTGGGGCCAACGTCCTGACTTTC.

The CDR3 spells CASSLLAGGETQYF. For the CDR3, the DNA is TGTGCCAGCAGCTTACTAGCGGGAGGAGAGACCCAGTACTTC. This chain connects TRBV6-4 to TRBJ2-5; 12 bases agree with TRBD2. CDR1 and CDR2 (germline): MRHNA, SNTAGT. The CDR3 has 14 residues. Losses at the gene ends were 6 bases for V and 4 bases for J; bases not matched to a gene: 3.

V gene TRBV7-3 combines with J gene TRBJ2-1; D remains ambiguous. This CDR3 comprises 12 residues. The V end was cut by 5 bases, the J end by 7 bases, with 9 bases between. The germline gives CDR1 SGHTA, CDR2 FQGTGA. CDR3 DNA: TGTGCCAGCAGCCGTAGCCGGAATGAGCAGTTCTTC. This translates into CASSRSRNEQFF.

V and J are TRBV12-5 and TRBJ2-3; D is perhaps TRBD2 (5 bases). The ends were cut back, 5 bases at V and 5 bases at J, with 11 bases in the middle. Germline CDR1 and CDR2: LGHNT and FRNRAP. This CDR3 has 13 residues. The CDR3 DNA is TGTGCTAGTGGTCCCGGACTGGGAGATACGCAGTATTTT. Translation gives CASGPGLGDTQYF. The full variable domain, completed using reference TRBV12-5 and TRBJ2-3, is DARVTQTPRHKVTEMGQEVTMRCQPILGHNTVFWYRQTMMQGLELLAYFRNRAPLDDSGMPKDRFSAEMPDATLATLKIQPSEPRDSAVYFCASGPGLGDTQYFGPGTRLTVL.

This clone was seen just once. The chain combines TRBV5-4 with TRBJ2-7, with 10 bases fitting TRBD1. V lost 0 bases and J lost 3; bases outside the gene matches: 3. Looked up from germline, CDR1 is SGHNT and CDR2 is YYREEE (reference sequence). The CDR3 runs 15 residues. The CDR3 nucleotides read TGTGCCAGCAGCTTGGATGGGACAGGGGTCTACGAGCAGTACTTC. This translates into CASSLDGTGVYEQYF.

This chain connects TRBV5-1 to TRBJ2-5, with 9 nucleotides matching TRBD1. The CDR3 spans 14 residues. With V trimmed by 1 base and J by 5 bases, 3 bases remained unmatched. Germline CDR1 SGHRS, CDR2 YFSETQ. The CDR3, as DNA: TGCGCCAGCAGCTTGACAGGGGGCGCGGAGACCCAGTACTTC. Translating it yields CASSLTGGAETQYF.

In its sample, this clone was seen once. The chain joins TRBV29-1 to TRBJ2-3; D ambiguous. V lost 4 bases, J lost 0 bases, and 11 bases lay in between. CDR3 length: 14 residues. Germline CDR1 is SQVTM and CDR2 is ANQGSEA. The CDR3, as DNA: TGCAGCGTTGGGTGGCGGCTCAGCACAGATACGCAGTATTTT. It translates to CSVGWRLSTDTQYF.

CDR3 region: CASSSTEVTQYF. As DNA, the CDR3 is TGTGCCAGCAGCTCGACTGAAGTTACGCAGTATTTT. The chain joins TRBV7-2 to TRBJ2-3; unclear D gene. Per germline, CDR1 SGHTA and CDR2 FQGNSA. V lost 4 bases and J lost 8, with 10 bases in between. CDR3 length: 12 residues.

The chain couples TRBV2 to TRBJ2-7, with a weak D call TRBD1 (5 bases). The CDR3 totals 14 residues. CDR1 is SNHLY, CDR2 FYNNEI, per germline. V was clipped by 4 bases and J by 0 bases, with 10 bases between them. CDR3 bases: TGTGCCAGCAGTGTGGGTCAGGGCTCCTACGAGCAGTACTTC. Protein: CASSVGQGSYEQYF.

The CDR3 bases are TGCGCCAGCAGCCACCTGCGCGTTGGATATCAAAGCTCTGGAAACACCATATATTTT. Translation: CASSHLRVGYQSSGNTIYF. This chain uses TRBV4-1 with TRBJ1-3; D is ambiguous. The ends were cut back, 3 bases at V and 0 bases at J, with 21 bases in the middle. The CDR3 runs 19 residues. In germline, CDR1 is MGHRA, CDR2 YSYEKL.

Only one count was recorded for this clone. J is TRBJ2-7 and V is TRBV6-6; TRBD1 matches 9 bases. Per the germline V gene, CDR1 is MNHNY and CDR2 is SVGAGI (reference sequence). CDR3 length: 14 residues. V trimming: 5 bases; J trimming: 3 bases; junction bases outside the gene matches: 5. CDR3 DNA: TGTGCCAGCAGTAAGAGGGACAGGGACTACGAGCAGTACTTC. Translating it yields CASSKRDRDYEQYF.

CDR3 sequence: CASSLNPPGRTSGGDEQYF. In DNA form, the CDR3 reads TGTGCCAGCAGCTTAAACCCCCCAGGGAGAACTAGCGGGGGTGACGAGCAGTACTTC. The chain employs TRBV7-3 and TRBJ2-7; 11 nucleotides agree with TRBD2. This CDR3 is 19 amino acids long. The V and J ends lost 1 base and 5 bases, in that order; junction bases with no gene match: 16. Looked up from germline, CDR1 is SGHTA and CDR2 is FQGTGA.

This sequence joins TRBV2 and TRBJ1-2, with 8 nucleotides matching TRBD1. The germline CDR1 and CDR2 sequences are SNHLY and FYNNEI. V was clipped by 6 bases and J by 5 bases; unmatched bases: 5. The CDR3 totals 13 residues. As DNA, the CDR3 is TGTGCCAGCAGACCGGGACAGGTTTATGGCTACACCTTC. This sequence encodes CASRPGQVYGYTF.

This chain connects TRBV9 to TRBJ2-2, with 7 bases lining up with TRBD1. The V gene end was trimmed by 3 bases and the J gene end by 1 base; junction bases not matched to a gene: 6. The CDR3 contains 16 residues. Per the germline V gene, CDR1 is SGDLS and CDR2 is YYNGEE. Here the CDR3 DNA reads TGTGCCAGCAGCGACCAAGGGACAGTGAACACCGGGGAGCTGTTTTTT. Amino acids: CASSDQGTVNTGELFF.

The chain is built from TRBV4-1 and TRBJ2-7; D is possibly TRBD1 (5 bases). Looked up from germline, CDR1 is MGHRA and CDR2 is YSYEKL. V shed 5 bases and J shed 4 bases, with 6 bases lying between them. This CDR3 has 11 amino acids. The CDR3 DNA reads TGCGCCAGCAGCGGACAATACGAGCAGTACTTC. Amino acid sequence: CASSGQYEQYF.

CDR3 residues: CASSLDLGGWYIQYF. The CDR3 nucleotides are TGTGCCAGCAGCTTAGACCTAGGTGGGTGGTACATTCAGTACTTC. The gene calls are TRBV7-6 and TRBJ2-4; D is undetermined. The length of the CDR3 is 15 residues. From germline, CDR1 is SGHVS and CDR2 FNYEAQ. The V gene lost 1 base and the J gene lost 8 bases, with 15 bases spanning the gap.

This clone has only one observation. The chain couples TRBV11-2 to TRBJ1-1; perhaps TRBD1 as D (5 bases). Germline V gene lookup returns CDR1 SGHAT and CDR2 FQNNGV. The ends were cut back, 5 bases at V and 8 bases at J, with 24 bases in the middle. The length of the CDR3 is 16 residues. In DNA, the CDR3 is TGTGCCAGCAGCACCCGCCAGCGGGGCTATCCAATGGAAGCTTTCTTT. Translated, it gives CASSTRQRGYPMEAFF.